The 21 T cell receptor beta chains presented below share a single source sample, sequenced in a study of shared clonotypes between healthy human individuals. Only in-frame clones appear in the TCRdb table, and some are missing; sequencing was by immunoSEQ multiplex PCR. Of roughly 1,000,000 clones listed, 75% to 80% are singletons. Sequences were obtained from memory CD4+ T cells from PBMCs. Noted subset: CD45RA-negative fraction. The receptor set was obtained from a man aged 18 to 29 in good health. Some clones in this sample may be carry-over from other donors' samples.

This clone came up once. The CDR3 here is CASSPDLAGGPWNEQFF. For the CDR3, the DNA is TGTGCCAGCAGCCCCGACTTAGCGGGAGGGCCGTGGAATGAGCAGTTCTTC. J is TRBJ2-1 and V is TRBV7-2; 11 bases agree with TRBD2. This CDR3 comprises 17 residues. Trimming took 5 bases from V and 7 from J; bases not matched to a gene: 13. Germline CDR1 is SGHTA and CDR2 is FQGNSA.

This chain connects TRBV29-1 to TRBJ2-5; no clear D. V lost 6 bases, J lost 5 bases, and 13 bases lay in between. The CDR3 consists of 12 residues. Germline V lookup: CDR1 SQVTM, CDR2 ANQGSEA. The CDR3 region has the DNA TGCAGCGTCCAGGAAAGTCGGGAGACCCAGTACTTC. Encoded protein: CSVQESRETQYF.

This clone occurred once. This chain links TRBV5-8 with TRBJ2-7; maybe TRBD1 (6 bases). This CDR3 spans 14 amino acids. From germline, CDR1 is SGHTS and CDR2 YDEGEE. The V and J ends lost 2 bases and 0 bases respectively, with 9 bases between them. Here the CDR3 reads CASSFDRLSYEQYF. CDR3 in DNA: TGTGCCAGCAGCTTCGACAGGCTCTCCTACGAGCAGTACTTC.

This clone was recorded at least ten times. The chain carries TRBV16 and TRBJ1-5, with a tentative D call TRBD1 (5 bases). Germline V gene data show CDR1 as KGHSY and CDR2 as FQNENV. The CDR3 has 15 residues. The V and J ends lost 4 bases and 6 bases respectively, with 16 bases between them. The CDR3 nucleotides are TGTGCCAGCAGCCGGGGGTTCGGGCCCACTCAGCCCCAGCATTTT. Amino acids: CASSRGFGPTQPQHF.

This sequence joins TRBV14 and TRBJ2-5; perhaps TRBD2 as D (5 bases). V lost 0 bases to trimming and J lost 9 bases, with 17 bases between them. Per the germline V gene, CDR1 is SGHDN and CDR2 is FVKESK. The CDR3 is made up of 15 amino acids. The CDR3: CASSQDLRGIEAQYF. The CDR3 region has the DNA TGTGCCAGCAGCCAAGATCTTCGGGGTATTGAGGCCCAGTACTTC.

V usage is TRBV14 and J usage is TRBJ2-5; 7 bases are a match to TRBD2. The J segment lost 2 bases and the V segment lost 0 bases, leaving 6 bases of the junction unmatched. The CDR3 is 16 amino acids. Germline CDR1 and CDR2: SGHDN and FVKESK. CDR3 in amino acids: CASSQDQLARQETQYF. CDR3 DNA sequence: TGTGCCAGCAGCCAAGATCAACTAGCGCGTCAAGAGACCCAGTACTTC.

The chain links TRBV7-6 to TRBJ2-1; TRBD1 might be the D (7 bases). CDR3 length: 18 amino acids. V dropped 1 base and J dropped 7 bases, with 23 bases sitting between them. Germline assignment: CDR1 SGHVS and CDR2 FNYEAQ. This CDR3 is CASSLGFKGQGEVNEQFF. In nucleotides, the CDR3 is TGTGCCAGCAGCTTAGGATTTAAGGGCCAGGGGGAGGTAAATGAGCAGTTCTTC.

This sequence joins TRBV19 and TRBJ2-2; 9 bases are a match to TRBD2. Germline V gene lookup returns CDR1 LNHDA and CDR2 SQIVND (reference sequence). With 3 bases clipped from V and 5 bases from J, the junction kept 4 bases outside the gene matches. The CDR3 extends over 15 amino acids. Written as DNA, the CDR3 is TGTGCCAGTAGTATCGGTCTAGCGGGGACCGGGGAGCTGTTTTTT. Its protein is CASSIGLAGTGELFF. Filled out from reference TRBV19 and TRBJ2-2, the complete variable domain reads DGGITQSPKYLFRKEGQNVTLSCEQNLNHDAMYWYRQDPGQGLRLIYYSQIVNDFQKGDIAEGYSVSREKKESFPLTVTSAQKNPTAFYLCASSIGLAGTGELFFGEGSRLTVL.

The V and J genes are TRBV7-9 and TRBJ2-7, with TRBD2 matching 14 bases. V shed 8 bases and J 5 bases; nucleotides not matched to a gene: 11. Germline-derived CDR1 and CDR2 are SEHNR and FQNEAQ (reference sequence). This CDR3 has 16 residues. CDR3 protein: CASGSMGLAGVNEQYF. Written as DNA, the CDR3 is TGTGCCAGCGGCTCCATGGGACTAGCGGGAGTCAACGAGCAGTACTTC. Based on the CDR3 plus reference TRBV7-9 and TRBJ2-7, the full variable domain is DTGVSQNPRHKITKRGQNVTFRCDPISEHNRLYWYRQTLGQGPEFLTYFQNEAQLEKSRLLSDRFSAERPKGSFSTLEIQRTEQGDSAMYLCASGSMGLAGVNEQYFGPGTRLTVT.

This clone was recorded at least ten times. The chain recombines TRBV5-4 with TRBJ2-1; 10 bases match TRBD2. Germline CDR1 SGHNT, CDR2 YYREEE (reference sequence). The CDR3 extends over 14 amino acids. V shed 1 base, J shed 10 bases, and the junction held 5 bases outside the gene matches. DNA of the CDR3: TGTGCCAGCAGCTTGTCACTAGCGGGATTGGAGCAGTTCTTC. It encodes CASSLSLAGLEQFF. Full variable domain (remainder filled in from reference TRBV5-4 and TRBJ2-1): ETGVTQSPTHLIKTRGQQVTLRCSSQSGHNTVSWYQQALGQGPQFIFQYYREEENGRGNFPPRFSGLQFPNYSSELNVNALELDDSALYLCASSLSLAGLEQFFGPGTRLTVL.

The chain carries TRBV4-2 and TRBJ2-3; D remains ambiguous. Between the trimmed V and J ends, which lost 0 bases and 1 base, there was a span of 8 bases. Germline values: CDR1 LGHNA, CDR2 YNFKEQ. The CDR3 contains 15 residues. The CDR3 spells CASSQDNPGTDTQYF. CDR3 nucleotides: TGTGCCAGCAGCCAAGATAATCCGGGCACAGATACGCAGTATTTT.

The rearrangement joins TRBV6-5 to TRBJ1-1, with D unclear. This CDR3 spans 12 amino acids. The germline V gene encodes CDR1 MNHEY and CDR2 SVGAGI. V was cut by 5 bases and J by 6 bases, with 10 bases left in between. The CDR3 loop is CASSRSRAEAFF. DNA of the CDR3: TGTGCCAGCAGTAGAAGTAGAGCTGAAGCTTTCTTT.

The V and J genes are TRBV11-3 and TRBJ2-5; no definite D call. The CDR3 has 12 amino acids. The V end lost 1 base, the J end lost 6 bases, and 6 bases lay between the germline ends. Germline CDR1 and CDR2: SGHNT and YENEEA. The DNA of the CDR3 is TGTGCCAGCAGCTTAGGTGGCAAGACCCAGTACTTC. Protein: CASSLGGKTQYF.

This CDR3 is CASSRTERNYGYTF. CDR3 nucleotide sequence: TGTGCCAGCAGCCGGACGGAACGCAACTATGGCTACACCTTC. This chain uses TRBV2 with TRBJ1-2; D is unresolved. With 6 bases removed from V and 2 bases from J, the gap between germline ends came to 13 bases. The V gene's germline CDR1 is SNHLY and CDR2 FYNNEI. This CDR3 contains 14 residues. The full variable domain, its missing parts supplied by reference TRBV2 and TRBJ1-2, is EPEVTQTPSHQVTQMGQEVILRCVPISNHLYFYWYRQILGQKVEFLVSFYNNEISEKSEIFDDQFSVERPDGSNFTLKIRSTKLEDSAMYFCASSRTERNYGYTFGSGTRLTVV.

This clone was observed a handful of times. The chain joins TRBV6-9 to TRBJ2-7; D gene uncertain. The CDR3 is 15 amino acids. Germline CDR1 and CDR2: MNHGY and SVAAGI. The V end was cut by 6 bases, the J end by 6 bases, with 21 bases between. CDR3 protein: CASSLKMASRREQYF. CDR3 DNA sequence: TGTGCCAGCAGCCTAAAGATGGCTTCCAGGCGCGAGCAGTACTTC.

The chain is built from TRBV29-1 and TRBJ1-2, with D tentatively TRBD1 (5 bases). CDR3 length equals 13 residues. Per germline, CDR1 SQVTM and CDR2 ANQGSEA. Trimming took off 4 bases at V and 8 bases at J, with 17 bases between the two ends. The CDR3 region is CSVVGRVSGGYTF. The DNA of the CDR3 is TGCAGCGTTGTAGGCAGGGTAAGCGGAGGCTACACCTTC.

This clone appeared a few times. The chain couples TRBV15 to TRBJ1-1, with 11 bases that match TRBD1. Germline CDR1 and CDR2: LNHNV and YYDKDF (reference sequence). This CDR3 contains 12 residues. V dropped 8 bases and J dropped 5; count of bases not matched to a gene: 1. The CDR3: CATGTGGTEAFF. The DNA of the CDR3 is TGTGCCACCGGGACAGGGGGGACTGAAGCTTTCTTT.

This chain links TRBV9 with TRBJ1-2; D is undetermined. Trimming removed 0 bases at V and 4 bases at J, with 16 bases between. The germline V gene encodes CDR1 SGDLS and CDR2 YYNGEE. This CDR3 has 16 amino acids. CDR3 nucleotide sequence: TGTGCCAGCAGCGTAGGATCGGATCTCTTGTCCTATGGCTACACCTTC. Translated: CASSVGSDLLSYGYTF.

The CDR3 DNA follows: TGTGCCAGCAGACCGGGACAGGGAGAGACCCAGTACTTC. It encodes CASRPGQGETQYF. This rearrangement joins TRBV2 to TRBJ2-5, with TRBD1 matching over 9 bases. The CDR3 totals 13 residues. Germline CDR1 is SNHLY and CDR2 is FYNNEI. With V trimmed by 6 bases and J by 4 bases, 3 bases remained unmatched.

The V call is TRBV6-1, the J call TRBJ2-3, with D perhaps given as TRBD1 or TRBD2 (5 bases each). Germline V gene lookup returns CDR1 MNHNS and CDR2 SASEGT. The V gene lost 4 bases and the J gene lost 1 base, with 15 bases spanning the gap. The CDR3 spans 16 residues. CDR3 DNA: TGTGCCAGCAGTGGCGAGAGGGGTGCCGGCACAGATACGCAGTATTTT. Translated: CASSGERGAGTDTQYF.

V usage is TRBV19 and J usage is TRBJ2-5, with 9 nucleotides matching TRBD1. V gave up 5 bases and J gave up 3 bases; unmatched junction bases: 4. The CDR3 contains 14 residues. CDR1 is LNHDA, CDR2 SQIVND, per germline (reference sequence). The CDR3 DNA reads as TGTGCCAGTAGTCGGGACAGGGTAGAAGAGACCCAGTACTTC. Translated: CASSRDRVEETQYF.